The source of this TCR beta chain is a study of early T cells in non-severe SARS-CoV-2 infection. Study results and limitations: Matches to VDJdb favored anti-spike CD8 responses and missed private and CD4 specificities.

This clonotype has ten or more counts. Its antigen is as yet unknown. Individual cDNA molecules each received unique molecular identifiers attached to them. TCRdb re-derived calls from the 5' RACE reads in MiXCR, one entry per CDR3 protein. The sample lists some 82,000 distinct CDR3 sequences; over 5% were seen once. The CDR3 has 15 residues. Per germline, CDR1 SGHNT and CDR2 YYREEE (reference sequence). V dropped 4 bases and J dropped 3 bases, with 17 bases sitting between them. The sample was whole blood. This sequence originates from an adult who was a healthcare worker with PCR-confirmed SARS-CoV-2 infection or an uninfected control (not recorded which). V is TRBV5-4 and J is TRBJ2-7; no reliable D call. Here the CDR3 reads CASSPASDPGYEQYF. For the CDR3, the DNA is TGTGCCAGCAGCCCGGCGTCCGATCCCGGCTACGAGCAGTACTTC. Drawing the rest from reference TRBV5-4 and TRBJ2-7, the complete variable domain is ETGVTQSPTHLIKTRGQQVTLRCSSQSGHNTVSWYQQALGQGPQFIFQYYREEENGRGNFPPRFSGLQFPNYSSELNVNALELDDSALYLCASSPASDPGYEQYFGPGTRLTVT.